One sample yielded the 6 T cell receptor beta chains listed below, sequenced in a study of early T cells in non-severe SARS-CoV-2 infection. TCRdb recomputed calls from the 5' RACE reads with MiXCR, one row per CDR3 protein. This sample carries approximately 90,000 distinct CDR3 sequences, roughly 15% of them seen once, and the ten largest clones take 5% to 5.5%. The sequencing here drew on whole blood, taken at baseline. These receptor sequences come from an adult who was a healthcare worker with PCR-confirmed SARS-CoV-2 infection or an uninfected control (not recorded which).

This clonotype was counted only a few times. The rearrangement uses TRBV4-3 and TRBJ1-1; 7 bases fit TRBD1. V lost 0 bases to trimming and J lost 7 bases; unmatched junction nucleotides: 5. The CDR3 loop spans 14 amino acids. The V gene's germline CDR1 is LGHNA and CDR2 YSLEER. In DNA form, the CDR3 reads TGCGCCAGCAGCCAAGATAGCACAGGGGATGAAGCTTTCTTT. It is translated as CASSQDSTGDEAFF.

The gene calls are TRBV7-8 and TRBJ2-3, with D tentatively TRBD1 or TRBD2 (7 bases each). This CDR3 is 16 amino acids long. V lost 5 bases to trimming and J lost 8 bases, with 23 bases between them. Germline V gives CDR1 SGHVS, CDR2 FQNEAQ. In DNA, the CDR3 is TGTGCCAGCAGCAGCCAGGGGGGGGTTGCAGGAGTTACGCAGTATTTT. Translating it yields CASSSQGGVAGVTQYF.

V gene TRBV2 combines with J gene TRBJ1-3; D is perhaps TRBD1 (6 bases). V gave up 7 bases and J gave up 4 bases, with 11 bases separating them. From germline, CDR1 is SNHLY and CDR2 FYNNEI. The CDR3 is 13 amino acids. In DNA form, the CDR3 reads TGTGCCAGCAAGGCAGGGGTCGGAAACACCATATATTTT. Translating gives CASKAGVGNTIYF.

This clonotype came up a few times. The chain has TRBV5-1 and TRBJ2-1; unclear D gene. Germline lookup yields CDR1 SGHRS and CDR2 YFSETQ. V lost 4 bases and J lost 5, with 4 bases in between. The length of the CDR3 is 11 residues. The CDR3 here is CASSINNEQFF. DNA of the CDR3: TGCGCCAGCAGCATCAACAATGAGCAGTTCTTC. Full variable domain (remainder filled in from reference TRBV5-1 and TRBJ2-1): KAGVTQTPRYLIKTRGQQVTLSCSPISGHRSVSWYQQTPGQGLQFLFEYFSETQRNKGNFPGRFSGRQFSNSRSEMNVSTLELGDSALYLCASSINNEQFFGPGTRLTVL.

The chain carries TRBV18 and TRBJ2-7; 7 nucleotides match TRBD1. Germline assignment: CDR1 KGHSH and CDR2 LQKENI. V lost 5 bases and J lost 3; bases outside the gene matches: 4. This CDR3 spans 13 amino acids. CDR3: CASSDRDSYEQYF. The CDR3 DNA follows: TGTGCCAGCTCAGACCGGGACAGCTACGAGCAGTACTTC. The full variable domain, its missing parts supplied by reference TRBV18 and TRBJ2-7, is NAGVMQNPRHLVRRRGQEARLRCSPMKGHSHVYWYRQLPEEGLKFMVYLQKENIIDESGMPKERFSAEFPKEGPSILRIQQVVRGDSAAYFCASSDRDSYEQYFGPGTRLTVT.

The chain carries TRBV29-1 and TRBJ2-5, with a weak D call TRBD1 (5 bases). Germline-derived CDR1 and CDR2 are SQVTM and ANQGSEA. CDR3 size: 12 residues. V lost 7 bases, J lost 4 bases, and 13 bases lay in between. Written as DNA, the CDR3 is TGCAGCGCTTCTCAAGGGGCAGAGACCCAGTACTTC. This codes for CSASQGAETQYF.